The TCR beta chain described here comes from a study of blood T cell repertoires in COVID-19 (TCRdb year 2020). With regard to the full study: Samples from collaborators originated in the United States, Italy and Spain and spanned both the acute and convalescent phases of COVID-19. The prospective study material was composed of cDNA or gDNA derived from T cells, B-cell-depleted T cells, or PBMCs. Where available, HLA class I and class II types were taken from metadata supplied by the sample provider and were not determined by assay-based typing. The repertoires were released in a freely available public database intended as a resource for research on the immune response to SARS-CoV-2. The samples were drawn from two sources: the first 160 participants of the ongoing ImmuneRACE study, and 1,254 subjects contributed by 6 global collaborators. The dataset comprised deeply sampled blood TCRbeta repertoires from subjects exposed to, actively infected with, or recovered from COVID-19. Sample metadata almost always included a de-identified subject ID, COVID-19 status, age in years and sex. The study at large found these results: How much clinical and demographic metadata was included differed by source and by participant, and the metadata was provided uncurated.

The immunoSEQ Assay, a bias-controlled multiplex PCR, was used to amplify TCRbeta CDR3 regions from genomic DNA. The study's processing was this. The number of nucleated cells in each sample was estimated from the amplification of reference gene primers within the assay. To quantify the absolute abundance of each unique TCRbeta CDR3 rearrangement, sequence reads were collapsed and filtered. For each sample, productive Simpson clonality was calculated by taking the square root of Simpson's diversity index across productive rearrangements. TCRdb's version of the immuneACCESS table is confined to in-frame rearrangements and falls short of the full clone set. An unresolved V gene accounts for under half of the shortfall where checked; the remainder is of unknown origin. That table gives V, J and clone size, and the DNA gave D and trimming. The table for this sample lists approximately 100,000 clones; more than 85% of them were counted only once. The ten largest clones take up 6.2% of the sample.

In the case of this clone: The antigen it binds to is not known. No much larger clone exists at a distance of one base, and base qualities are not known.

Each collaborating institution followed its own protocols to collect whole blood in K2EDTA tubes. For TCRbeta analysis, collaborators shipped samples in one of three forms: frozen whole blood, isolated PBMCs, or DNA extracted from either of those sample types. Sequencing was done on a sample of peripheral blood. The clonotype originates from a human donor in a cohort sampled during active COVID-19.

The sequenced DNA is TGTGCCAGCCGCACGGGGGGGGAAGAGACCCAGTACTTC. This is translated as CASRTGGEETQYF. The rearrangement joined TRBV28 to TRBJ2-5, with 8 middle bases fitting TRBD2. The V end gives up 8 bases and the J end 3 bases, leaving 5 bases in the junction not matched to a gene. CDR1 MDHEN and CDR2 SYDVKM are derived from the germline V gene. From the cysteine through the phenylalanine, the CDR3 covers 13 amino acids. Only CDR3 DNA remains: 39 bases, in frame from the first base. The entire variable domain, with the stretches around the CDR3 drawn from the reference TRBV28 and TRBJ2-5 proteins, is DVKVTQSSRYLVKRTGEKVFLECVQDMDHENMFWYRQDPGLGLRLIYFSYDVKMKEKGDIPEGYSVSREKKERFSLILESASTNQTSMYLCASRTGGEETQYFGPGTRLLVL.